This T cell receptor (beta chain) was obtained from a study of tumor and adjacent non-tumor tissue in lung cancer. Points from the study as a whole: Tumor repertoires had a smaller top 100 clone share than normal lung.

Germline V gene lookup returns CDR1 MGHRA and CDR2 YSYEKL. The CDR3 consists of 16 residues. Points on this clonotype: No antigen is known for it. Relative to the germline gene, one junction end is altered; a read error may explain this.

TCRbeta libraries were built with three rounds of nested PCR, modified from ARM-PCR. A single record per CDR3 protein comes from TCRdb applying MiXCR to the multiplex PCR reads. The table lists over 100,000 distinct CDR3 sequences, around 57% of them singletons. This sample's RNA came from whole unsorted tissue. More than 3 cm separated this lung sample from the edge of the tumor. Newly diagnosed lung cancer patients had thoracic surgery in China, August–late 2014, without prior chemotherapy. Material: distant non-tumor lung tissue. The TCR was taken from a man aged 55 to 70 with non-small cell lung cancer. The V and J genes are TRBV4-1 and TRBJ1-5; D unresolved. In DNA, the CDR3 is TGCGCCAGGAGCCAAGAGGCCATGAATAGCAATCAGCCCCAGCATTTT. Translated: CARSQEAMNSNQPQHF.